Presented here are 21 T cell receptor beta chains from one specimen sequenced in a study of blood T cells in healthy people across ages (dated by TCRdb to about 2015). Libraries were made using 5' RACE. The instrument was an Illumina HiSeq 2500. A second PCR of roughly 6 to 12 cycles was performed with a sample-barcoded 5' primer and a J-beta primer mix. The public reads were reanalyzed by TCRdb: fastp trimming at Q25, MiXCR alignment, in-frame beta chains only. Each CDR3 protein appears once, grouped with its most common genes and DNA. The sample data list around 850,000 distinct CDR3 sequences, and roughly 34% of these were observed just once. 10% to 15% of the sample is in the top ten clones. Sequenced sample: blood. All receptors derive from a man younger than 35 in good health.

This chain uses TRBV4-3 with TRBJ1-2; tentative D call: TRBD1 (6 bases). Germline CDR1 and CDR2: LGHNA and YSLEER. The CDR3 extends over 16 amino acids. The V and J ends lost 0 bases and 3 bases respectively, with 14 bases between them. CDR3 nucleotides: TGCGCCAGCAGCCAAGAAATAGTCAGGGGAGACTATGGCTACACCTTC. Its translation is CASSQEIVRGDYGYTF.

The V call is TRBV9, the J call TRBJ1-4, with a tentative D call TRBD1 (6 bases). Germline loops: CDR1 SGDLS, CDR2 YYNGEE. The CDR3 is 15 amino acids. V dropped 3 bases and J dropped 8 bases, with 17 bases sitting between them. CDR3 protein: CASSDSQGIREKLFF. The CDR3 DNA follows: TGTGCCAGCAGCGATAGCCAGGGGATCAGGGAAAAACTGTTTTTT.

This chain uses TRBV15 with TRBJ2-6, with a weak D call TRBD1 (5 bases). Per the germline V gene, CDR1 is LNHNV and CDR2 is YYDKDF (reference sequence). V was shortened by 3 bases and J by 9 bases, with 9 bases between the two germline ends. The CDR3 is 13 amino acids. This chain's CDR3 is CATSSSGRNVLTF. As DNA, the CDR3 is TGTGCCACCAGCAGTTCAGGGCGCAACGTCCTGACTTTC. Using reference TRBV15 and TRBJ2-6 for the parts outside the CDR3, the full variable domain is DAMVIQNPRYQVTQFGKPVTLSCSQTLNHNVMYWYQQKSSQAPKLLFHYYDKDFNNEADTPDNFQSRRPNTSFCFLDIRSPGLGDTAMYLCATSSSGRNVLTFGAGSRLTVL.

A few counts support this clonotype. The rearrangement uses TRBV5-1 and TRBJ1-6; TRBD1 is a possible D gene (6 bases). V lost 4 bases, J lost 5 bases, and 10 bases lay in between. There are 14 residues in the CDR3. Germline values: CDR1 SGHRS, CDR2 YFSETQ. DNA for the CDR3: TGCGCCAGCAGCCAGAGACAGGATAATTCACCCCTCCACTTT. Protein product: CASSQRQDNSPLHF. The whole variable domain, filled in from reference TRBV5-1 and TRBJ1-6, reads KAGVTQTPRYLIKTRGQQVTLSCSPISGHRSVSWYQQTPGQGLQFLFEYFSETQRNKGNFPGRFSGRQFSNSRSEMNVSTLELGDSALYLCASSQRQDNSPLHFGNGTRLTVT.

About this clonotype itself: With a much larger clone just one base away, this may be a read error. The chain employs TRBV5-6 and TRBJ2-1, with a tentative D call TRBD2 (5 bases). The last part of the DNA fits TRBJ2-7 better; the J call may be wrong. CDR1 is SGHDT, CDR2 YYEEEE, per germline. CDR3 length: 17 amino acids. The CDR3, as DNA: TGTGCCAGCAGCTTAGGAGGAAGACAACGACCTTACAATGAGCAGTACTTC. Protein sequence: CASSLGGRQRPYNEQYF.

The V call is TRBV12-3 or TRBV12-4, the J call TRBJ2-5; the D call may be TRBD1 or TRBD2 (7 bases each). TRBJ2-7 matches the DNA end more closely, so the J call is doubtful. The length of the CDR3 is 15 residues. This chain's CDR3 is CASSLAPGGVHEQYF. CDR3 DNA: TGTGCCAGCAGTTTAGCCCCAGGGGGGGTCCACGAGCAGTACTTC.

This clonotype rates as medium-sized (0.01 to 0.1%). This sequence joins TRBV7-2 and TRBJ2-3; D remains ambiguous. Germline-derived CDR1 and CDR2 are SGHTA and FQGNSA. This CDR3 has 15 residues. V was pared by 1 base and J by 1 base, with 9 bases between. CDR3 bases: TGTGCCAGCAGCTTAGACGCAGGAGGCACAGATACGCAGTATTTT. Translating gives CASSLDAGGTDTQYF.

This clonotype was recorded a few times. The chain carries TRBV27 and TRBJ2-7, with D perhaps matching TRBD1 or TRBD2 (6 bases each). V was trimmed by 6 bases and J by 0 bases, leaving 15 bases between them. Germline CDR1 reads MNHEY; CDR2 reads SMNVEV (reference sequence). This CDR3 has 15 residues. CDR3 protein: CASRSTGASSYEQYF. CDR3 DNA sequence: TGTGCCAGCAGAAGTACGGGGGCCTCCTCCTACGAGCAGTACTTC.

The chain links TRBV4-1 to TRBJ2-2; tentatively, D is TRBD1 or TRBD2 (5 bases each). The CDR3 has 15 amino acids. CDR1 and CDR2 from the germline V gene are MGHRA and YSYEKL. Trimming left V 6 bases short and J 17 bases short, with 28 bases between. The CDR3 DNA is TGCGCCAGCAGTAGGGGCCCCCCGAACACCGGGGAGCGATTTTTT. This encodes CASSRGPPNTGERFF.

This chain joins TRBV4-2 and TRBJ2-3, with D maybe TRBD2 (6 bases). The CDR3 covers 15 residues. The V and J ends lost 0 bases and 4 bases respectively, with 11 bases between them. Germline CDR1 and CDR2: LGHNA and YNFKEQ. CDR3 protein: CASSQDVADSDTQYF. As DNA, the CDR3 is TGTGCCAGCAGCCAAGATGTAGCGGATTCAGATACGCAGTATTTT.

This chain connects TRBV29-1 to TRBJ1-2, with 7 bases fitting TRBD1. The CDR3 is made up of 12 amino acids. Trimming at V came to 5 bases and at J to 4 bases, leaving 4 bases not matched to a gene. Per the germline V gene, CDR1 is SQVTM and CDR2 is ANQGSEA. As DNA, the CDR3 is TGCAGCGTTTTGACAGGGACCTATGGCTACACCTTC. Protein: CSVLTGTYGYTF.

This chain connects TRBV20-1 to TRBJ2-2; 10 positions match TRBD2. J lost 1 base, V lost 0 bases, and 2 bases had no gene match. This CDR3 is built from 16 residues. Germline values: CDR1 DFQATT, CDR2 SNEGSKA (reference sequence). CDR3 sequence (DNA): TGCAGTGCTAGAGATGGACTAGCGGAGAACACCGGGGAGCTGTTTTTT. It translates to CSARDGLAENTGELFF.

The chain has TRBV29-1 and TRBJ2-3, with no clear D. Between the trimmed V and J ends, which lost 1 base and 0 bases, there was a span of 11 bases. The CDR3 extends over 15 amino acids. The germline CDR1 and CDR2 sequences are SQVTM and ANQGSEA. CDR3 protein: CSVEGEHPSTDTQYF. The CDR3 DNA sequence: TGCAGCGTTGAAGGCGAACACCCTAGCACAGATACGCAGTATTTT.

This clonotype was counted many times. V and J are TRBV5-1 and TRBJ2-5; the D is unclear. Germline CDR1 and CDR2: SGHRS and YFSETQ. The CDR3 is 14 amino acids. The germline V and J ends were trimmed by 0 bases and 1 base, with 7 bases remaining between them. The CDR3 loop reads CASSLEASQETQYF. CDR3 coding DNA: TGCGCCAGCAGCTTGGAGGCCTCCCAAGAGACCCAGTACTTC.

In regard to this clonotype: This may be a read error, as it is one base from a much larger clone. The chain combines TRBV29-1 with TRBJ2-1, with TRBD2 matching 8 bases. In germline, CDR1 is SQVTM, CDR2 ANQGSEA. This CDR3 comprises 15 residues. The DNA for the CDR3 is TGCAACGTTGAAGCACCGGGGGGGCGGTACAATGAGCAGTTCTTC. Protein: CNVEAPGGRYNEQFF.

The rearrangement uses TRBV24-1 and TRBJ2-1; D remains ambiguous. CDR1 KGHDR and CDR2 SFDVKD come from the germline V gene. The V gene lost 3 bases and the J gene lost 0 bases, with 5 bases spanning the gap. The CDR3 has 14 residues. CDR3 region: CATSDPSSYNEQFF. As DNA, the CDR3 is TGTGCCACCAGTGATCCCAGCTCCTACAATGAGCAGTTCTTC.

V and J are TRBV9 and TRBJ2-7; TRBD1 or TRBD2 may be the D gene (5 bases each). The germline V gene encodes CDR1 SGDLS and CDR2 YYNGEE. V lost 4 bases to trimming and J lost 3 bases, with 14 bases between them. This CDR3 is 14 amino acids long. The DNA for the CDR3 is TGTGCCAGCAGCCCCGGGGCGTCGAACTACGAGCAGTACTTC. Amino acids: CASSPGASNYEQYF.

V is TRBV18 and J is TRBJ2-7; D gene ambiguous. Looked up from germline, CDR1 is KGHSH and CDR2 is LQKENI. Trimming cost V 2 bases and J 1 base, with 15 bases left between them. The CDR3 spans 16 residues. The CDR3 coding sequence is TGTGCCAGCTCACCAGTTGGGCTGGGTGGATCCTACGAGCAGTACTTC. Translating it yields CASSPVGLGGSYEQYF.

The genes are TRBV7-2 and TRBJ2-5; 8 nucleotides match TRBD1. J was trimmed by 1 base and V by 5 bases; bases with no gene match: 6. Germline V gene data show CDR1 as SGHTA and CDR2 as FQGNSA. The CDR3 length is 15 residues. CDR3 region: CASSPLTGVQETQYF. The CDR3 DNA is TGTGCCAGCAGCCCTCTGACAGGGGTCCAAGAGACCCAGTACTTC.

This chain links TRBV27 with TRBJ2-1; 7 bases are a match to TRBD2. The CDR3 is made up of 16 amino acids. The trim removed 5 bases at V and 8 bases at J, leaving 15 bases unmatched. The germline gives CDR1 MNHEY, CDR2 SMNVEV (reference sequence). The chain's CDR3 is CASSAPGTNRLDEQFF. CDR3 in DNA: TGTGCCAGCAGTGCACCCGGGACTAACCGTCTGGATGAGCAGTTCTTC.

The chain combines TRBV10-2 with TRBJ2-5, with unresolved D. The germline gives CDR1 WSHSY, CDR2 SAAADI. The CDR3 extends over 11 amino acids. V lost 7 bases, J lost 11 bases, and 14 bases lay in between. The CDR3 sequence: CASNSRNEQYF. The CDR3 DNA follows: TGCGCCAGCAACAGTAGGAATGAGCAGTACTTC.